The 4 T cell receptor beta chains reported below all come from one sample, sequenced in a study of blood T cell repertoires in COVID-19. Repertoires were generated with immunoSEQ multiplex PCR, while TCRdb's copy carries only in-frame clones and drops some. The sample yields 310,000 or so clones, about 86% seen once. What was sequenced was peripheral blood. Receptors were obtained from a young woman who had recovered from COVID-19.

The genes are TRBV2 and TRBJ1-1, with D possibly being TRBD1 (5 bases). Germline CDR1 reads SNHLY; CDR2 reads FYNNEI. Trimming cost V 7 bases and J 7 bases, with 7 bases left between them. The CDR3 has 10 amino acids. CDR3 in amino acids: CASMGLEAFF. CDR3 sequence (DNA): TGTGCCAGCATGGGACTTGAAGCTTTCTTT.

The V gene is TRBV6-6, the J gene TRBJ1-2; weak D call: TRBD1 (6 bases). In germline, CDR1 is MNHNY, CDR2 SVGAGI (reference sequence). V was pared by 5 bases and J by 1 base, with 20 bases between. This CDR3 region has 17 residues. The CDR3 is CASSPRGGPGFNYGYTF. The CDR3 bases are TGTGCCAGCAGTCCCCGTGGGGGCCCCGGTTTTAACTATGGCTACACCTTC.

DNA of the CDR3: TGTGCCAGCAGTCCGTCGTTAGCGGGAGTCTGGGTAGGGAATGAGCAGTTCTTC. It yields the protein CASSPSLAGVWVGNEQFF. V usage is TRBV6-2 or TRBV6-3 and J usage is TRBJ2-1, with TRBD2 matching 9 bases. CDR3 size: 18 residues. The germline gives CDR1 MNHEY, CDR2 SVGEGT. Germline trimming cut 5 bases from V and 7 bases from J; bases unmatched to any gene: 18.

This clone has a single count. The J gene is TRBJ2-2, the V gene TRBV30; 8 bases are shared with TRBD2. In germline, CDR1 is GTSNPN, CDR2 SVGIG (reference sequence). The CDR3 loop spans 15 amino acids. V lost 2 bases and J lost 4; bases outside the gene matches: 6. The CDR3 DNA reads as TGTGCCTGGAGTAGGGTGGCGGGGGGCACCGGGGAGCTGTTTTTT. Translation gives CAWSRVAGGTGELFF.